Listed below are T cell receptor beta chains from one sample, sequenced in a study of metastatic and nonmetastatic thyroid tumors. Through MiXCR, TCRdb re-clonotyped the PCR reads. The sample consists of tens of thousands of clones, about 25% of them appearing once. Sequenced sample: blood. The receptors shown here come from a female donor with papillary thyroid cancer or a benign thyroid nodule (not recorded which). Some clones in this sample may be carry-over from other donors' samples. The CDR3 runs from the conserved cysteine through the conserved F or W. D genes are given only for firm matches. Only some rows state a clone size, as once, few, many or a class for expanded clones.

abundance,d_gene,v_gene,j_gene,CDR3nt,CDR3aa
many,TRBD1,TRBV3-1,TRBJ2-5,TGTGCCAGCAGCCAAGATTGGGCAGGGGGTTACGAGACCCAGTACTTC,CASSQDWAGGYETQYF
-,TRBD1,TRBV30,TRBJ1-2,TGTGCCTGGAGTAAGGTCGAGGGGGCGGATGGCTACACCTTC,CAWSKVEGADGYTF
-,-,TRBV6-5,TRBJ2-5,TGTGCCAGCAGTTACGAACACATTCCTGGGGAGAGCCAGTACTTC,CASSYEHIPGESQYF
-,TRBD1,TRBV6-2/TRBV6-3,TRBJ1-5,TGTGACAGCAGATCAGGGACAGTGGACTATCAGCCCCAGCATTTT,CDSRSGTVDYQPQHF
-,TRBD2,TRBV6-1,TRBJ2-7,TGTGCCAGCAGTAGAATGCGGGGGGACGAAGTTATCGACTACGAGCAGTACTTC,CASSRMRGDEVIDYEQYF
many,-,TRBV27,TRBJ1-3,TGTGCCAGCAGCCGCTATGGAGGGCCTCAAGTTGGAAACACCATATATTTT,CASSRYGGPQVGNTIYF
many,-,TRBV4-3,TRBJ2-1,TGCGCCAGCAGCCAAGGGTTGGGCAATGAGCAGTTCTTC,CASSQGLGNEQFF
many,TRBD2,TRBV28,TRBJ2-1,TGTGCCAGCAGTACCCCGAGGGAGCGGGGTAACTACAATGAGCAGTTCTTC,CASSTPRERGNYNEQFF
-,-,TRBV6-1,TRBJ2-7,TGTGCTAGCAGTACCCGGGAAACATACGAGCAGTACTTC,CASSTRETYEQYF
few,-,TRBV6-5,TRBJ2-6,TGTGCCAGCCAACGGGTGACAGGTCTCGGGGCTGGGGCCAACGTCCTGACTTTC,CASQRVTGLGAGANVLTF
many,-,TRBV18,TRBJ2-2,TGTGCCAGCTCACCAGGTCGCCCAAACACCGGGGAGCTGTTTTTT,CASSPGRPNTGELFF
many,-,TRBV5-4,TRBJ1-2,TGTGCCAGCAACCACCCTTTAGGTTATGGCTACACCTTC,CASNHPLGYGYTF
many,TRBD1,TRBV10-3,TRBJ1-1,TGTGCCATCAGTGATTCCCCGGGACAGGGGGAGGGGAACACTGAAGCTTTCTTT,CAISDSPGQGEGNTEAFF
many,-,TRBV19,TRBJ1-2,TGTGCCAGTAGTAGTATTGGAGGCTACACCTTC,CASSSIGGYTF
many,-,TRBV20-1,TRBJ2-3,TGCAGTGCTCCGCCGGGTAGGGAACGCACAGATACGCAGTATTTT,CSAPPGRERTDTQYF
few,-,TRBV12-3/TRBV12-4,TRBJ2-1,TGTGCCAGCAGCCCGCAGACATACAATGAGCAGTTCTTC,CASSPQTYNEQFF
many,TRBD2,TRBV2,TRBJ2-1,TGTGCCAGCGGTAGCGGGAGACTCTCCTACAATGAGCAGTTCTTC,CASGSGRLSYNEQFF
many,TRBD2,TRBV14,TRBJ2-3,TGTGCCAGCAGCCAAGATACCCTAGCGGGGACTTGGCAGTATTTT,CASSQDTLAGTWQYF
many,-,TRBV29-1,TRBJ1-1,TGCAGCGTTAAGGGGAACACTGAAGCTTTCTTT,CSVKGNTEAFF